This T cell receptor beta chain was obtained from a study of CD8 T cells in Susac syndrome. The study's findings and limits: A relatively small number of individuals underwent TCR sequencing and HLA analysis.

Comment on this clonotype: Its antigen is unidentified.

RNA, at roughly 0.5 to 1 ug, was reverse transcribed with random hexamers. TCRdb re-analysed the immunoSEQ multiplex PCR reads in MiXCR, keeping a single row per CDR3 protein. This table has about 49,000 distinct CDR3 sequences, 93% appearing once. Germline V lookup: CDR1 GTSNPN, CDR2 SVGIG (reference sequence). This CDR3 spans 11 amino acids. The germline V and J ends were trimmed by 4 bases and 9 bases, with 7 bases remaining between them. This receptor was taken from a human donor in good health. The genes are TRBV30 and TRBJ2-6; a weak D match, TRBD2 (5 bases). The sequenced sample consisted of CD8+ T cells from PBMCs. The CDR3 here is CAWKEGNVLTF. CDR3 bases: TGTGCCTGGAAAGAGGGCAACGTCCTGACTTTC.